This is a list of T cell receptor beta chains from one sample in a study of blood T cell repertoires in COVID-19. The data were produced by immunoSEQ multiplex PCR, yet TCRdb's version contains in-frame clones alone and is incomplete. Of about 140,000 clones listed, 75% to 85% are singletons. Sequences were obtained from peripheral blood. These TCRs come from a man aged 70-80 years who had recovered from COVID-19. CDR3s include the opening cysteine and the closing phenylalanine or tryptophan. The D gene is left open where the match is weak. Clone size is stated in some rows and not others, as once, few, many or a class when expanded.

d_call,clone_size,j_call,v_call,cdr3_nt,cdr3_aa
NA,NA,TRBJ1-1,TRBV3-1/TRBV3-2,TGTGCCAGCAGCCCATACAGGACCCAGAACACTGAAGCTTTCTTT,CASSPYRTQNTEAFF
NA,NA,TRBJ1-1,TRBV6-5,TGTGCCAGCAGGAGGGCCGAAAACACTGAAGCTTTCTTT,CASRRAENTEAFF
NA,NA,TRBJ2-1,TRBV30,TGTGCCTGGAGTGATACGGGGGAACGGTCCTACAATGAGCAGTTCTTC,CAWSDTGERSYNEQFF
NA,NA,TRBJ2-2,TRBV10-3,TGTGCCATCAAAGCAGGCAAGCTAAACACCGGGGAGCTGTTTTTT,CAIKAGKLNTGELFF
TRBD2,NA,TRBJ2-7,TRBV11-2,TGTGCCAGCACCCCAGGAGATAGCGGGGTCTACGAGCAGTACTTC,CASTPGDSGVYEQYF
TRBD2,NA,TRBJ2-2,TRBV5-4,TGTGCCAGCAGCTTGATCCTAGCGGGACCCACCGGGGAGCTGTTTTTT,CASSLILAGPTGELFF
NA,NA,TRBJ2-1,TRBV30,TGTGCCTGGAGTGGGGACTTATACAATGAGCAGTTCTTC,CAWSGDLYNEQFF
NA,NA,TRBJ1-6,TRBV2,TGTGCCAGCAGTAGCTCCGACAGGAATAATTCACCCCTCCACTTT,CASSSSDRNNSPLHF
NA,NA,TRBJ2-1,TRBV7-8,TGTGCCAGCAGCTCTTTAGTGCCCGGCAATGAGCAGTTCTTC,CASSSLVPGNEQFF
NA,once,TRBJ1-6,TRBV3-1/TRBV3-2,TGTGCCAGCAGCCAAGGGAGTAATTCACCCCTCCACTTT,CASSQGSNSPLHF
NA,NA,TRBJ1-2,TRBV28,TGTGCCAGCATTGGGGGGTCAAACTATGGCTACACCTTC,CASIGGSNYGYTF
NA,NA,TRBJ1-2,TRBV7-9,TGTGCCAGCAGCTTAGTTGGAGGGTATGGCTACACCTTC,CASSLVGGYGYTF
NA,NA,TRBJ1-1,TRBV29-1,TGCAGCGTTGACAGGGGTTCGCACTCTGAAGCTTTCTTT,CSVDRGSHSEAFF
NA,NA,TRBJ2-7,TRBV7-8,TGTGCCAGCGGAGACAGCCCAATCCCCTACGAGCAGTACTTC,CASGDSPIPYEQYF
TRBD1,NA,TRBJ1-3,TRBV27,TGTGCCAGCAGTTCGACAGGGAAATCTGGAAACACCATATATTTT,CASSSTGKSGNTIYF